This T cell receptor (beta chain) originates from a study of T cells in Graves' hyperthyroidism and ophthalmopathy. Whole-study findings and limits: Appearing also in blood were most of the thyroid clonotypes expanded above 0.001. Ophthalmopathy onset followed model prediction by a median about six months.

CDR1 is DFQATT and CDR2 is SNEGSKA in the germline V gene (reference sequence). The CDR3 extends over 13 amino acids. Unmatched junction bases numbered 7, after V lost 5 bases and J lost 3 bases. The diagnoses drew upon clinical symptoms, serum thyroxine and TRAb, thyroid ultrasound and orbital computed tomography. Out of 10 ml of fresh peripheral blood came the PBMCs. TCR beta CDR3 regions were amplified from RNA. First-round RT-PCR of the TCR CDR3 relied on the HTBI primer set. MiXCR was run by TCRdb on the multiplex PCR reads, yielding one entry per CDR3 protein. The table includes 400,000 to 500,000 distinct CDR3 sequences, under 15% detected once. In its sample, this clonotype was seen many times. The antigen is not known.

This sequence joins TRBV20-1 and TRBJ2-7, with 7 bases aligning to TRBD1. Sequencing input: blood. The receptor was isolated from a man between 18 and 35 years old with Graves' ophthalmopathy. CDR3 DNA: TGCAGTGCTGAGGGGACAGCTAACTACGAGCAGTACTTC. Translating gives CSAEGTANYEQYF.